This entry lists 27 T cell receptor beta chains sequenced from one sample in a study of T cell responses to AZD1222 COVID-19 vaccine. The method was immunoSEQ multiplex PCR; TCRdb's version includes in-frame clones alone and lacks a portion of them. The sample contains over 100,000 clones, approximately 86% of which appear only once. The material was peripheral blood, obtained on day 0 of AZD1222 vaccination. The receptor source for this set is an adult in good health.

The rearrangement links TRBV28 to TRBJ1-1; no clear D. The CDR3 loop spans 15 amino acids. Germline V gives CDR1 MDHEN, CDR2 SYDVKM. V was trimmed by 2 bases and J by 5 bases, leaving 15 bases between them. CDR3 residues: CASSLPPGRKTEAFF. For the CDR3, the DNA is TGTGCCAGCAGTTTACCCCCGGGCCGCAAAACTGAAGCTTTCTTT.

The chain uses TRBV6-1 and TRBJ1-5, with TRBD1 as a possible D gene (6 bases). CDR3 size: 15 residues. Germline assignment: CDR1 MNHNS and CDR2 SASEGT. V was clipped by 0 bases and J by 5 bases, with 11 bases between them. The chain's CDR3 is CASSEAGGLYQPQHF. The CDR3 bases are TGTGCCAGCAGTGAAGCCGGGGGGCTATATCAGCCCCAGCATTTT.

This clone occurred once. The chain uses TRBV5-4 and TRBJ2-7; tentatively, D is TRBD1 or TRBD2 (5 bases each). The V end lost 4 bases, the J end lost 1 base, and 15 bases lay between the germline ends. This CDR3 region has 15 residues. From germline, CDR1 is SGHNT and CDR2 YYREEE (reference sequence). CDR3 nucleotide sequence: TGTGCCAGCAGCCCTGGGGGATTCCCTTCCTACGAGCAGTACTTC. As protein: CASSPGGFPSYEQYF.

V usage is TRBV2 and J usage is TRBJ1-2, with TRBD1 matching 9 bases. Germline values: CDR1 SNHLY, CDR2 FYNNEI. This CDR3 comprises 12 residues. V shed 7 bases, J shed 8 bases, and the junction held 5 bases outside the gene matches. Here the CDR3 DNA reads TGTGCCAGCACCGGGACAGGGAGCGGCTACACCTTC. Translated, it gives CASTGTGSGYTF. Full variable domain (rest looked up from reference TRBV2 and TRBJ1-2): EPEVTQTPSHQVTQMGQEVILRCVPISNHLYFYWYRQILGQKVEFLVSFYNNEISEKSEIFDDQFSVERPDGSNFTLKIRSTKLEDSAMYFCASTGTGSGYTFGSGTRLTVV.

The chain links TRBV27 to TRBJ1-1; D unresolved. Germline V gene lookup returns CDR1 MNHEY and CDR2 SMNVEV (reference sequence). This CDR3 spans 14 amino acids. V gave up 7 bases and J gave up 2 bases, with 14 bases separating them. CDR3 residues: CASTRPGSNTEAFF. As DNA, the CDR3 is TGTGCCAGCACCCGACCGGGTTCCAACACTGAAGCTTTCTTT.

The chain uses TRBV28 and TRBJ1-4, with D uncertain. Trimming took off 7 bases at V and 8 bases at J, with 17 bases between the two ends. The CDR3 totals 14 residues. CDR1 is MDHEN and CDR2 is SYDVKM in the germline V gene. This CDR3 reads CASTLSGRGEKLFF. CDR3 bases: TGTGCCAGCACCCTCTCGGGGAGAGGAGAAAAACTGTTTTTT.

This rearrangement joins TRBV12-2 to TRBJ2-7; the D segment call TRBD2 is taken from the table without a DNA check. TRBV12-2 is an annotated pseudogene. This CDR3 comprises 17 residues. Here the CDR3 DNA reads TGTGCAAGTCGCTCCCCCAAGGCCCGCGGGAGACATTACGAGCAGTACTTC. This translates into CASRSPKARGRHYEQYF.

V and J are TRBV12-3 or TRBV12-4 and TRBJ2-1; D is unclear. V was shortened by 5 bases and J by 7 bases, with 6 bases between the two germline ends. CDR3 length: 11 residues. CDR3 sequence reads: CASSPRNEQFF. For the CDR3, the DNA is TGTGCCAGCAGTCCGAGGAATGAGCAGTTCTTC.

This chain uses TRBV18 with TRBJ2-7, with 8 nucleotides matching TRBD2. Germline CDR1 reads KGHSH; CDR2 reads LQKENI. V was clipped by 6 bases and J by 3 bases; unmatched bases: 16. This CDR3 spans 17 amino acids. This CDR3 reads CASSLYRGGVGIYEQYF. As DNA, the CDR3 is TGTGCCAGCTCCCTGTACCGGGGGGGAGTGGGTATCTACGAGCAGTACTTC.

The J gene is TRBJ2-2, the V gene TRBV28; D remains ambiguous. The CDR3 length is 13 residues. Trimming removed 3 bases from V and 13 bases from J, with 15 bases in between. Germline assignment: CDR1 MDHEN and CDR2 SYDVKM. The CDR3 DNA sequence: TGTGCCAGCAGTTTCGGACCGCCACCCCGGCTGTTTTTT. It encodes CASSFGPPPRLFF.

This chain connects TRBV11-2 to TRBJ2-6, with TRBD1 matching over 8 bases. The CDR3 has 19 residues. J gave up 0 bases and V 1 base, and 8 bases lay outside the gene matches. Germline CDR1 reads SGHAT; CDR2 reads FQNNGV. The CDR3 DNA reads as TGTGCCAGCAGCTTAGCTGGGGGGACAGGCCACTCTGGGGCCAACGTCCTGACTTTC. Translating gives CASSLAGGTGHSGANVLTF.

The DNA of the CDR3 is TGCGCCAGCAGCCAAGACGGGACAGCCCTGGGGAATGAGCAGTTCTTC. It encodes CASSQDGTALGNEQFF. This rearrangement joins TRBV4-1 to TRBJ2-1; 7 nucleotides agree with TRBD1. The V gene's germline CDR1 is MGHRA and CDR2 YSYEKL. The V and J ends lost 0 bases and 7 bases, in that order; junction bases with no gene match: 9. The CDR3 is made up of 16 amino acids.

The rearrangement links TRBV5-6 to TRBJ2-7; 13 nucleotides line up with TRBD2. This CDR3 has 17 residues. With V trimmed by 4 bases and J by 2 bases, 9 bases remained unmatched. Germline lookup yields CDR1 SGHDT and CDR2 YYEEEE. The DNA for the CDR3 is TGTGCCAGCAGCCTAAGGACTAGCGGGAGCCGTACCTACGAGCAGTACTTC. It codes for CASSLRTSGSRTYEQYF.

V and J are TRBV14 and TRBJ2-5; D may be TRBD2 (5 bases). The CDR3 spans 13 residues. The V gene lost 4 bases and the J gene lost 5 bases, with 11 bases spanning the gap. In germline, CDR1 is SGHDN, CDR2 FVKESK. The CDR3 loop reads CASSLTRRETQYF. The CDR3 region has the DNA TGTGCCAGCAGCCTGACAAGGAGGGAGACCCAGTACTTC.

This rearrangement joins TRBV18 to TRBJ2-2; no clear D. This CDR3 is 13 amino acids long. With 0 bases removed from V and 7 bases from J, the gap between germline ends came to 6 bases. Germline V gene data show CDR1 as KGHSH and CDR2 as LQKENI. The CDR3 region has the DNA TGTGCCAGCTCACCACCGGCGGACGGGGAGCTGTTTTTT. It is translated as CASSPPADGELFF.

The CDR3 bases are TGCAGTGCTAGTGGACAGGGACAGGTCTATGGCTACACCTTC. Its translation: CSASGQGQVYGYTF. V gene TRBV20-1 combines with J gene TRBJ1-2; 8 nucleotides align to TRBD1. The length of the CDR3 is 14 residues. Germline V lookup: CDR1 DFQATT, CDR2 SNEGSKA (reference sequence). J gave up 4 bases and V 3 bases, and 7 bases lay outside the gene matches.

The chain joins TRBV6-5 to TRBJ1-2; 7 nucleotides align to TRBD1. V was clipped by 2 bases and J by 4 bases; unmatched bases: 7. In germline, CDR1 is MNHEY, CDR2 SVGAGI. The CDR3 runs 15 residues. CDR3 DNA: TGTGCCAGCAGTTACCAGGCAGGGGGGACCTATGGCTACACCTTC. Translating it yields CASSYQAGGTYGYTF.

The chain has TRBV19 and TRBJ1-5, with D perhaps matching TRBD1 (6 bases). The CDR3 is made up of 13 amino acids. V was cut by 7 bases and J by 6 bases, with 13 bases left in between. Germline CDR1 and CDR2: LNHDA and SQIVND (reference sequence). The CDR3 DNA sequence: TGTGCCAGTAAGGGTTTGGGGGCTCAGCCCCAGCATTTT. Its protein product is CASKGLGAQPQHF.

The chain carries TRBV6-1 and TRBJ2-5; D is tentatively TRBD1 or TRBD2 (5 bases each). CDR1 and CDR2 from the germline V gene are MNHNS and SASEGT. The CDR3 totals 15 residues. Trimming took 3 bases from V and 4 from J, leaving 15 bases between them. CDR3 region: CASSDWNEGRETQYF. The CDR3 region has the DNA TGTGCCAGCAGTGATTGGAATGAGGGGAGAGAGACCCAGTACTTC.

As to this clone: Germline is not matched at one junction end, which may reflect a read error. The V gene is TRBV7-7, the J gene TRBJ1-1, with unresolved D. The CDR3 is 12 amino acids. Germline CDR1 and CDR2: SSHAT and FNYEAQ (reference sequence). CDR3 protein: CASSSHSSEAFF. Written as DNA, the CDR3 is TGTGCTAGCAGCTCTCACTCGTCTGAAGCTTTCTTT.

CDR3 nucleotide sequence: TGTGCCAGCAAGCCGGACCCCGCAGGGAAGGAGCAGTACTTC. The encoded protein is CASKPDPAGKEQYF. This chain links TRBV5-4 with TRBJ2-7; possible D gene TRBD1, 5 bases. V lost 6 bases and J lost 7, with 20 bases in between. Germline V gene lookup returns CDR1 SGHNT and CDR2 YYREEE (reference sequence). The CDR3 has 14 residues.

The rearrangement links TRBV28 to TRBJ2-7; 7 bases line up with TRBD1. The CDR3 length is 14 residues. Trimming removed 10 bases from V and 5 bases from J; junction bases left unmatched: 14. Germline CDR1 MDHEN, CDR2 SYDVKM. The CDR3 nucleotides read TGTGCCACCCGAGGGGGCGCGAACCCCCACGAGCAGTACTTC. Amino acids: CATRGGANPHEQYF.

This clone was counted only a few times. The chain uses TRBV28 and TRBJ1-2; 9 nucleotides line up with TRBD1. The CDR3 has 14 residues. Trimming took 7 bases from V and 4 from J; bases not matched to a gene: 7. CDR1 is MDHEN, CDR2 SYDVKM, per germline. CDR3 nucleotide sequence: TGTGCCAGCATCCTTGACAGGGGGGTCTATGGCTACACCTTC. Translation gives CASILDRGVYGYTF.

This chain connects TRBV5-1 to TRBJ1-2; 9 bases agree with TRBD1. CDR1 and CDR2 from the germline V gene are SGHRS and YFSETQ. CDR3 length: 14 amino acids. V dropped 4 bases and J dropped 6; count of bases not matched to a gene: 7. The CDR3 protein is CASSKGQGGDGYTF. In nucleotides, the CDR3 is TGCGCCAGCAGCAAGGGACAGGGAGGGGATGGCTACACCTTC. Combining the CDR3 with reference TRBV5-1 and TRBJ1-2 gives the whole variable domain KAGVTQTPRYLIKTRGQQVTLSCSPISGHRSVSWYQQTPGQGLQFLFEYFSETQRNKGNFPGRFSGRQFSNSRSEMNVSTLELGDSALYLCASSKGQGGDGYTFGSGTRLTVV.

Here the CDR3 DNA reads TGTGCCAGCAGTTCCCGACTGTTGGTGAACACCGGGGAGCTGTTTTTT. It is translated as CASSSRLLVNTGELFF. The chain joins TRBV6-5 to TRBJ2-2; D call uncertain. CDR3 length: 16 amino acids. The germline CDR1 and CDR2 sequences are MNHEY and SVGAGI. Trimming took 4 bases from V and 1 from J, leaving 13 bases between them.

The J gene is TRBJ2-2, the V gene TRBV5-4; 9 nucleotides agree with TRBD2. This CDR3 region has 15 residues. Germline V lookup: CDR1 SGHNT, CDR2 YYREEE (reference sequence). The V and J ends lost 1 base and 4 bases, in that order; junction bases with no gene match: 2. The CDR3 sequence: CASSLMREGTGELFF. Here the CDR3 DNA reads TGTGCCAGCAGCTTGATGCGGGAGGGCACCGGGGAGCTGTTTTTT.

The rearrangement links TRBV29-1 to TRBJ1-3; no clear D gene. This CDR3 is built from 13 residues. Germline V gene sequence: CDR1 SQVTM, CDR2 ANQGSEA. V was cut by 4 bases and J by 2 bases, with 9 bases left in between. For the CDR3, the DNA is TGCAGCGTTGCGTTCAAGGCTGGAAACACCATATATTTT. It yields the protein CSVAFKAGNTIYF.